This T cell receptor beta chain was found in a study of blood T cell repertoires in COVID-19. The CDR3 sequence is 16 residues long. Produced via immunoSEQ multiplex PCR; TCRdb's table is partial and in-frame only. The table includes 65,000 to 90,000 clones, 65% to 80% detected once. This rearrangement joins TRBV21-1 to TRBJ2-5; the table's D gene call, TRBD2, was not cross checked with the DNA. TRBV21-1 is a pseudogene segment. The sequenced material came from peripheral blood. The source of this sequence is a man in his sixties with active or convalescent COVID-19. The CDR3 bases are TGTGCCAGCACCCGGACTAGCGGGGACATACAAGAGACCCAGTACTTC. Amino acid sequence: CASTRTSGDIQETQYF.